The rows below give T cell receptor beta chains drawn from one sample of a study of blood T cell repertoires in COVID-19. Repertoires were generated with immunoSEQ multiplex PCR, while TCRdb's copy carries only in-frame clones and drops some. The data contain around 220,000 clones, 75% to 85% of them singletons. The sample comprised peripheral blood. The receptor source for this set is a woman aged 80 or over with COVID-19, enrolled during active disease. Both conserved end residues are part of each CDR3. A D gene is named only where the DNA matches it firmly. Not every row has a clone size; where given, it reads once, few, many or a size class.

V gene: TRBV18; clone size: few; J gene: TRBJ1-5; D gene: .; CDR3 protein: CASSPSQGSNQPQHF; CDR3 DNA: TGTGCCAGCTCACCATCCCAGGGAAGCAATCAGCCCCAGCATTTT
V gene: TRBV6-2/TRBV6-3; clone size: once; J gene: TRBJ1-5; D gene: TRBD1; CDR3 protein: CASSSRTGANQPQHF; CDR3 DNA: TGTGCCAGCAGTTCCCGGACAGGGGCGAACCAGCCCCAGCATTTT
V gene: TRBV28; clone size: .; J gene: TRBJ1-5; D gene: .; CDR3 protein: CASSLGQQNQPQHF; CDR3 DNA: TGTGCCAGCAGTTTAGGACAGCAAAATCAGCCCCAGCATTTT
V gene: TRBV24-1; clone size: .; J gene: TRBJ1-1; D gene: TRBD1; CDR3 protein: CATSDTGQGWTEAFF; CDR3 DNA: TGTGCCACCAGTGATACCGGACAGGGCTGGACTGAAGCTTTCTTT
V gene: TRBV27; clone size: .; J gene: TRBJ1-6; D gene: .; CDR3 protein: CASSFYGNSPLHF; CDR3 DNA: TGTGCCAGCAGTTTTTACGGGAATTCACCCCTCCACTTT
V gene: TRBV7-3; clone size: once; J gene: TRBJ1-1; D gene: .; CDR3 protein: CASSLTTGRSTEAFF; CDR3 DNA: TGTGCCAGCAGCTTAACGACAGGCCGGAGTACTGAAGCTTTCTTT
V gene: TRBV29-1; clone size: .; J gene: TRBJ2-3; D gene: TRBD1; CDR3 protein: CSAGQGADTQYF; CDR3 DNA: TGCAGCGCCGGACAGGGGGCAGATACGCAGTATTTT
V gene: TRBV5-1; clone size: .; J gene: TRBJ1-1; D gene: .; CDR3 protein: CASSLANTEAFF; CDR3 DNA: TGCGCCAGCAGCTTGGCAAACACTGAAGCTTTCTTT
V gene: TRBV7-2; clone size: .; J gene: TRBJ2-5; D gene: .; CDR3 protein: CASSLTRRETQYF; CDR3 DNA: TGTGCCAGCAGCCTAACGCGGAGGGAGACCCAGTACTTC
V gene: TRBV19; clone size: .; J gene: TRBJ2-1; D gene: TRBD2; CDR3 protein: CASSPQLASDEQFF; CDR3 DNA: TGTGCCAGTAGCCCCCAACTAGCGTCGGATGAGCAGTTCTTC
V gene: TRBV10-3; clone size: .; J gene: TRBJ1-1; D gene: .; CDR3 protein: CAISDFRVNTEAFF; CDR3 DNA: TGTGCCATCAGTGACTTCAGGGTGAACACTGAAGCTTTCTTT
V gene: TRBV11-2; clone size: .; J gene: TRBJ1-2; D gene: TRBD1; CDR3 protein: CASSPTIIAGGYGYTF; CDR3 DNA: TGTGCCAGCAGCCCAACGATCATAGCAGGGGGCTATGGCTACACCTTC
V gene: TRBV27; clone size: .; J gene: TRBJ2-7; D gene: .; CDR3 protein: CASSSDLRFPQYF; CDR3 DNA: TGTGCCAGCAGTTCAGACTTAAGGTTTCCGCAGTACTTC
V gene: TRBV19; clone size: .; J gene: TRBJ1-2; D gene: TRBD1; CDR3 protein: CASTRETGAFDYGYTF; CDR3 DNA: TGTGCCAGCACCCGGGAGACAGGGGCCTTTGACTATGGCTACACCTTC
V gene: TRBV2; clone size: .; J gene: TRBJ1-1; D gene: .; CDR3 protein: CAARESSRGGTEAFF; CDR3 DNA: TGTGCCGCTCGCGAATCCTCGCGAGGAGGAACTGAAGCTTTCTTT
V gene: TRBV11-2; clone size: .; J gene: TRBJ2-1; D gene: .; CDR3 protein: CASSLAAGLGHEQFF; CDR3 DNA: TGTGCCAGCAGCTTAGCAGCGGGCCTGGGCCATGAGCAGTTCTTC
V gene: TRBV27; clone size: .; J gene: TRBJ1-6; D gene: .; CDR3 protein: CASSLQGNRSPLHF; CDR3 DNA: TGTGCCAGCAGTTTACAGGGAAATAGATCACCCCTCCACTTT
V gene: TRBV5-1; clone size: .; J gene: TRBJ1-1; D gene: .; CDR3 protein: CASSLSGSNTEAFF; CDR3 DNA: TGCGCCAGCAGCTTGTCAGGGTCGAACACTGAAGCTTTCTTT
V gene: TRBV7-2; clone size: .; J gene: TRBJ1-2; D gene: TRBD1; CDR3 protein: CASSLYRGYYGYTF; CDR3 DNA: TGTGCCAGCAGCTTATACAGGGGGTATTATGGCTACACCTTC
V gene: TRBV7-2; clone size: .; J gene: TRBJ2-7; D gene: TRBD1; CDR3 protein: CASSNRGQYEQYF; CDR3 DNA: TGTGCCAGCAGCAACAGGGGGCAATACGAGCAGTACTTC
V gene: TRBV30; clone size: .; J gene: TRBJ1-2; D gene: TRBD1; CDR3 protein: CAWSRTGNWKGYTF; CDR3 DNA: TGTGCCTGGAGTCGGACAGGGAATTGGAAGGGCTACACCTTC
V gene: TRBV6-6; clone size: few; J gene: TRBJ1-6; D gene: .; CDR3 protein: CASIHRTPYNSPLHF; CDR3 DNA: TGTGCCAGCATTCACCGGACACCTTATAATTCACCCCTCCACTTT
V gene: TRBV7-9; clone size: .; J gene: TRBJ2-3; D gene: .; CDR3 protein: CASSYARAPSTDTQYF; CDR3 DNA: TGTGCCAGCAGCTACGCCAGGGCTCCGTCCACAGATACGCAGTATTTT
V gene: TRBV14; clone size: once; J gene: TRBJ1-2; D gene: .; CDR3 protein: CASSQVRQEPSGYTF; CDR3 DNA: TGTGCCAGCAGCCAAGTGCGCCAAGAACCCTCAGGCTACACCTTC